The source of this T cell receptor beta chain is a study of Tregs in tolerant kidney transplant recipients. Across the study: Related graft donors supplied nonmyeloablative bone marrow transplants, and mixed chimerism was transient. Study findings and constraints: Validation in larger populations is needed because few patients were studied. Donor-specific Treg expansion exceeded global Treg expansion in tolerant patients, suggesting antigen drive.

Using immunoSEQ multiplex PCR, the repertoire was profiled, and TCRdb retains in-frame clones only, with some absent. Of about 69,000 clones in the sample, roughly 91% are singletons; the top ten hold approximately 0.4%. Note on this clone: Its antigen remains unknown.

V lost 5 bases, J lost 3 bases, and 15 bases lay in between. CDR1 MNHEY and CDR2 SVGAGI come from the germline V gene. There are 15 residues in the CDR3. This clonotype was sampled from a human donor who received a combined kidney and bone marrow transplant. The specimen was CD4+ T cells from blood, collected before the transplant. V and J are TRBV6-5 and TRBJ2-3; D unresolved. CDR3 coding DNA: TGTGCCAGCAGTGCCAGTATGCCTGTGACAGATACGCAGTATTTT. Amino acid sequence: CASSASMPVTDTQYF.